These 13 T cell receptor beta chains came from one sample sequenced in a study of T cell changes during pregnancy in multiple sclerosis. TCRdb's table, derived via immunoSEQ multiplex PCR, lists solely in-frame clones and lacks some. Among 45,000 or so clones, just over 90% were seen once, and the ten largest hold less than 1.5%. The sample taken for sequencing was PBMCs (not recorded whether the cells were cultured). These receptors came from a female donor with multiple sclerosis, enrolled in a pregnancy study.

The CDR3 region has the DNA TGTGCCAGCAGCTTGGCCGGGGTTAACTATGGCTACACCTTC. Its protein product is CASSLAGVNYGYTF. The chain is built from TRBV5-4 and TRBJ1-2; D is uncertain. Germline V gene data show CDR1 as SGHNT and CDR2 as YYREEE (reference sequence). There are 14 residues in the CDR3. Trimming stripped 0 bases from V and 1 base from J, with 7 bases between.

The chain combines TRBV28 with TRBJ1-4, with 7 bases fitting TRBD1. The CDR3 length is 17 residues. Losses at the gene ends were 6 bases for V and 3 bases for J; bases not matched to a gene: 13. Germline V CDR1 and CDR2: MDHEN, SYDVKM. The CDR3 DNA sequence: TGTGCCAGCAGCTCACTAATCCGGGACAGACCTAATGAAAAACTGTTTTTT. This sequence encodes CASSSLIRDRPNEKLFF.

The CDR3 spells CASSQDLPEPGQGYEQYF. CDR3 sequence (DNA): TGCGCCAGCAGCCAAGATTTGCCCGAACCGGGACAGGGCTACGAGCAGTACTTC. This rearrangement joins TRBV4-3 to TRBJ2-7, with 9 bases identical to TRBD1. V was pared by 0 bases and J by 3 bases, with 12 bases of the junction left unmatched. Germline CDR1 reads LGHNA; CDR2 reads YSLEER. This CDR3 is 18 amino acids long.

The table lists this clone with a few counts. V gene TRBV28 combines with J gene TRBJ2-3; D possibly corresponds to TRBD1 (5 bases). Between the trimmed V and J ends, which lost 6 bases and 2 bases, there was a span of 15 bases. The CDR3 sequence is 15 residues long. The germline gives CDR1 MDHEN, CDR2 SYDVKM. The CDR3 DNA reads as TGTGCCAGCAGCCTTCGTGGCGGACACACAGATACGCAGTATTTT. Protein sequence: CASSLRGGHTDTQYF. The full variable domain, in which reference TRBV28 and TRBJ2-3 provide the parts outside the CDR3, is DVKVTQSSRYLVKRTGEKVFLECVQDMDHENMFWYRQDPGLGLRLIYFSYDVKMKEKGDIPEGYSVSREKKERFSLILESASTNQTSMYLCASSLRGGHTDTQYFGPGTRLTVL.

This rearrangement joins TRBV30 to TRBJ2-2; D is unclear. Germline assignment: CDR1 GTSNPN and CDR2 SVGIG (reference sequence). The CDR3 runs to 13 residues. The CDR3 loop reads CAGPFWVTGELFF. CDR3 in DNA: TGTGCTGGCCCCTTTTGGGTCACCGGGGAGCTGTTTTTT. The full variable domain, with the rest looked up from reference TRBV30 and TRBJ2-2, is SQTIHQWPATLVQPVGSPLSLECTVEGTSNPNLYWYRQAAGRGLQLLFYSVGIGQISSEVPQNLSASRPQDRQFILSSKKLLLSDSGFYLCAGPFWVTGELFFGEGSRLTVL.

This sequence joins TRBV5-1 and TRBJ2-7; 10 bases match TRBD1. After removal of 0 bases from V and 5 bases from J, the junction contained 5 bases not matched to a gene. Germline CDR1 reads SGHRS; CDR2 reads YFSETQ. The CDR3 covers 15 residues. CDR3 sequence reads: CASSLEGDRGHEQYF. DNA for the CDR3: TGCGCCAGCAGCTTGGAGGGGGACAGGGGACACGAGCAGTACTTC.

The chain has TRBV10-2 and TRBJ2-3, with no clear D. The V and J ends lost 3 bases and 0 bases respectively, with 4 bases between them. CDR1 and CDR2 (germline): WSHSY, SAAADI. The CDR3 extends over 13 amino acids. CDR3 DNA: TGCGCCAGCAGTGAATCTAGCACAGATACGCAGTATTTT. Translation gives CASSESSTDTQYF.

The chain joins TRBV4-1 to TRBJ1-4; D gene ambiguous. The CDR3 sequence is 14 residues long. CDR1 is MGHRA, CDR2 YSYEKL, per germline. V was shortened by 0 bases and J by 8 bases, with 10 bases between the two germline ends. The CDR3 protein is CASSQDGSREKLFF. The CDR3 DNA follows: TGCGCCAGCAGCCAAGATGGGTCTAGGGAAAAACTGTTTTTT.

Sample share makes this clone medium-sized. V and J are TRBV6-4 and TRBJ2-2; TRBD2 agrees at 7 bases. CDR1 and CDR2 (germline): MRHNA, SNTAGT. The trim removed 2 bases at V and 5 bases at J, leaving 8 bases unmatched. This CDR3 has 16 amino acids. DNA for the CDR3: TGTGCCAGCAGTGACAGTCAGCGGGGACTAACCGGGGAGCTGTTTTTT. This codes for CASSDSQRGLTGELFF.

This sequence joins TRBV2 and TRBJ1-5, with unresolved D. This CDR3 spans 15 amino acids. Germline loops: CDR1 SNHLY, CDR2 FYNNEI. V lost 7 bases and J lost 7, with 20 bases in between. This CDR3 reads CASTHNPGPEQPQHF. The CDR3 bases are TGTGCCAGCACCCACAACCCGGGCCCTGAACAGCCCCAGCATTTT. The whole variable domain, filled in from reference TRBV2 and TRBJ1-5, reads EPEVTQTPSHQVTQMGQEVILRCVPISNHLYFYWYRQILGQKVEFLVSFYNNEISEKSEIFDDQFSVERPDGSNFTLKIRSTKLEDSAMYFCASTHNPGPEQPQHFGDGTRLSIL.

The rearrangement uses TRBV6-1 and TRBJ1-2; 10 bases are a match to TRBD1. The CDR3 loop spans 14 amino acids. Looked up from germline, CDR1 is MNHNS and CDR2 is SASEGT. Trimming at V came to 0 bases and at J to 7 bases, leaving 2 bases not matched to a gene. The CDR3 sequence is CASSEATGGLGYTF. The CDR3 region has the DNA TGTGCCAGCAGTGAAGCGACAGGGGGCCTTGGCTACACCTTC.

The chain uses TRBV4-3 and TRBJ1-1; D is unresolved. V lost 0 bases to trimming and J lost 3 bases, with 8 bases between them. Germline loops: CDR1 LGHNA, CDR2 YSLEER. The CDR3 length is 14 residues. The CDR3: CASSQEARDTEAFF. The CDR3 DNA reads TGCGCCAGCAGCCAAGAGGCTAGGGACACTGAAGCTTTCTTT.

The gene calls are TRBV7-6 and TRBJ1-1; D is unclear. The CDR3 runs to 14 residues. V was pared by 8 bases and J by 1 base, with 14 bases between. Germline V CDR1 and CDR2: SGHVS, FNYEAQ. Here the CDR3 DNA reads TGTGCCAGCGTTCCTGATCCAGAGAACACTGAAGCTTTCTTT. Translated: CASVPDPENTEAFF. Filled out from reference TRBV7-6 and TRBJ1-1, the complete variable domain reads GAGVSQSPRYKVTKRGQDVALRCDPISGHVSLYWYRQALGQGPEFLTYFNYEAQQDKSGLPNDRFSAERPEGSISTLTIQRTEQRDSAMYRCASVPDPENTEAFFGQGTRLTVV.